This T cell receptor beta chain was documented in a study of monozygotic twins with inflammatory bowel disease. Study conclusions and caveats: The analysis failed to separate different T cell subtypes. Clonotype overlap with others was lower in IBD patients than in healthy twins, a difference that was greatest with disease activity.

The CDR3 spans 15 residues. Germline assignment: CDR1 KGHDR and CDR2 SFDVKD. TCRdb reprocessed the 5' RACE reads, with one entry per CDR3 protein and no DNA. The sample table sets out 160,000 or so distinct CDR3 sequences. Whole-blood RNA isolation (total RNA) proceeded without T cell sorting. In regard to this clonotype: The antigen remains unidentified.

The V gene is TRBV24-1, the J gene TRBJ2-2; with no DNA, the TCRdb D assignment of TRBD2 cannot be verified. Sequenced sample: blood. The TCR comes from a human donor with ulcerative colitis or Crohn's disease, or a healthy co-twin of an affected twin (not recorded which). The CDR3 region is CATSGTSGNTGELFF.